This T cell receptor (beta chain) was obtained from a study of shared clonotypes between healthy human individuals (dated by TCRdb to 2018 to 2021). As for the study more broadly: The cohort comprised a couple of women and a few men aged 18 to 49 years. Per donor, three plates each were used for CD4 naive and CD4 memory, two for CD8 naive, and one for CD8 memory. The study deeply sequenced blood TCR repertoires of about five healthy adults to estimate repertoire size and the extent of clonotype sharing between individuals. Different laboratories and diverse techniques were used to prepare libraries and sequence TCR repertoires, to increase sequencing depth and limit assay-specific biases. Leukapheresis yielded between about 0.9 and 8.9 billion PBMCs per donor.

A word on this clone: This receptor's antigen is unknown. No qualities accompany the bases; no much larger clone lies one base away.

Using the deep immunoSEQ assay, TCR CDR3 regions were amplified from genomic DNA by multiplex PCR. Extracted genomic DNA from each cell subset was distributed evenly across all wells of several immunoSEQ 96-well plates, and each plate was treated as a replicate. Each replicate PCR for sorted subsets received around 210 ng genomic DNA, equal to about 30,000 T cell genomes. Purified libraries were measured with a Qubit 3.0 fluorometer, size-checked on a Bioanalyzer 2100, and measured again with the KAPA Library Quantification kit. A separate single-read 150-cycle Illumina NextSeq 550 flow cell was used to sequence each immunoSEQ 96-well plate. Regarding the original processing steps: Because only junctional sequences without quality scores were contained in the immunoSEQ output, filtering matching that applied to full-length reads could not be performed. To assign V/J genes and CDR3, sequences were annotated using PyIR, a Python wrapper for IgBLAST v1.9, with IMGT germline references. Reads were filtered out if the reads had weak V/J assignments (E-value above 1e-6), no CDR3, stop codons, out-of-frame junctions, or ambiguous translated residues. V3J clonotypes were defined as sequences sharing the same inferred V gene, J gene, and CDR3 amino acid sequence. The percentage overlap between two repertoires was calculated by dividing the number of shared unique clonotypes by the size of the smaller repertoire. Three approaches were used to assess repertoire richness: RTK rarefaction, the Chao1 estimator, and Recon v2.1 estimates of unobserved clonotypes. Generation probabilities were computed with OLGA for all TCRbeta clonotypes obtained by the gDNA method from several donors. TCRdb retrieved this table from immuneACCESS and kept in-frame rearrangements only. Not all clones are present; in checked studies, unresolved V genes account for under half, and no reason is known for the remainder. The V and J calls and the clone size are those of that table, but D and trimming were determined from the DNA. This sample holds hundreds of thousands of clones; more than 70% were observed only once. Around 2% of the sample belongs to the ten largest clones.

V is cut by 5 bases and J by 5 bases, and the space between the germline ends is 6 bases. The CDR3 runs 11 residues from the cysteine to the phenylalanine. The retained sequence is limited to the CDR3, 33 bases, with the frame set at the first base. The germline V gene (reference sequence) provides CDR1 SEHNR and CDR2 FQNEAQ. The study at large found these results: Sampling was limited to blood, and TCR repertoires in tissue likely differ from TCR repertoires in blood. About 4.5% of naive CD4, 3.5% of naive CD8, roughly 2.4% of memory CD4, and about 0.4% of memory CD8 clonotypes were shared across four donors. Incomplete sequencing was indicated by rarefaction of sorted-subset datasets, despite the large sequencing depth. Higher generation probabilities were observed for clonotypes shared by all four sorted-subset donors than for non-shared clonotypes. Because the study included a small number of donors, the genetic and exposure-history diversity represented was limited. Naive subsets generally had larger estimated clonotype richness than memory subsets did. Based on pairwise subsampling, the degree of clonotype sharing among donors was expected to be affected by sequencing depth.

The donors were healthy, HIV-negative adults with no recently reported acute infections or vaccinations. Only Caucasian adults living in Nashville, Tennessee, USA were represented among the donors. CD4+ T cells were enriched by magnetic negative selection, after which naive cells were positively selected on CD45RA and the negative fraction was taken as the memory subset. After blood collection by leukapheresis, PBMCs were isolated using Ficoll-Histopaque density gradient centrifugation and then cryopreserved in the vapor phase of liquid nitrogen. Analytical flow cytometry was used to check the purity and quantity of each magnetically sorted T cell population. Genomic DNA was isolated from each sorted fraction and quantified by UV absorbance on a Nanodrop 2000c.

The rearranged segments are TRBV7-9 and TRBJ2-5; no D segment can be confidently identified. The TCR was taken from a woman aged 25 to 39 in good health. Input material: memory CD4+ T cells sorted from blood. The label giving this sample's cell subset or site can be read as: CD45RA-negative fraction. Read as DNA, the sequence is TGTGCCAGCAGCGCTAGGGAGACCCAGTACTTC. Its protein is CASSARETQYF.